This T cell receptor beta chain came from a study of OX40 agonist ivuxolimab in advanced cancers. CDR1 is MDHEN, CDR2 SYDVKM, per germline. Trimming cost V 2 bases and J 5 bases; bases outside gene matches: 6. The CDR3 sequence is 14 residues long. TCRdb keeps only in-frame clones here, not all; method: immunoSEQ multiplex PCR. The top ten clones hold 0.6% to 0.75% of a sample with almost 90,000 clones, roughly 93% of them seen once. V usage is TRBV28 and J usage is TRBJ2-7; 7 bases fit TRBD1. The sequences come from CD4+ or CD8+ T cells sorted from blood, collected in a trial of the OX40 agonist ivuxolimab. This receptor was obtained from an adult with an advanced solid tumor such as melanoma, head and neck, liver or kidney cancer. The CDR3 region is CASSLPQGEHEQYF. The CDR3 bases are TGTGCCAGCAGTTTACCTCAGGGGGAACACGAGCAGTACTTC.